These T cell receptor beta chains were read from a single sample in a study of blood T cell repertoires in COVID-19. Sequencing was performed with immunoSEQ multiplex PCR; in TCRdb, only in-frame clones are kept and a portion is missing. The sample gives more than 85,000 clones, just over 85% of which show up once; approximately 2.4% is in the top ten. The sample taken for sequencing was PBMCs or T cells enriched from blood (not recorded which). The receptor set was obtained from a woman aged 45 to 65 who had recovered from COVID-19. Both conserved end residues are part of each CDR3. D genes are given only for firm matches. Rows may omit the clone size; those that give it use once, few, many or a size class.

clone size	D gene	J gene	CDR3 length	V gene	CDR3 protein	CDR3 DNA
NA	TRBD1	TRBJ2-2	17	TRBV11-3	CASSDRTGTANTGELFF	TGTGCCAGCAGCGACCGAACCGGGACAGCGAACACCGGGGAGCTGTTTTTT
once	NA	TRBJ1-6	14	TRBV6-5	CASSRAFYNSPLHF	TGTGCCAGCAGTCGAGCCTTCTATAATTCACCCCTCCACTTT
NA	NA	TRBJ1-4	15	TRBV3-1/TRBV3-2	CASSQVERAWEKLFF	TGTGCCAGCAGCCAAGTAGAGAGGGCATGGGAAAAACTGTTTTTT
NA	NA	TRBJ2-1	15	TRBV5-1	CASSASGSEGNEQFF	TGCGCCAGCAGCGCCAGCGGTAGTGAGGGCAATGAGCAGTTCTTC
NA	NA	TRBJ1-5	15	TRBV9	CASSVSGYSNQPQHF	TGTGCCAGCAGCGTATCGGGGTATAGCAATCAGCCCCAGCATTTT
NA	TRBD1	TRBJ1-1	19	TRBV7-8	CASSLVTGGGRAMNTEAFF	TGTGCCAGCAGCTTAGTTACAGGGGGTGGTAGGGCCATGAACACTGAAGCTTTCTTT
NA	NA	TRBJ2-2	17	TRBV4-1	CASSPGIVGALAGELFF	TGCGCCAGCAGCCCAGGGATTGTTGGAGCCCTCGCCGGGGAGCTGTTTTTT
NA	NA	TRBJ1-4	14	TRBV6-1	CASSERGTNEKLFF	TGTGCCAGCAGTGAGAGGGGGACTAATGAAAAACTGTTTTTT
NA	NA	TRBJ2-2	14	TRBV11-2	CASSSTRHTGELFF	TGTGCCAGCAGCTCCACCCGACATACCGGGGAGCTGTTTTTT
NA	NA	TRBJ2-5	15	TRBV5-4	CASSLTGEVGKTQYF	TGTGCCAGCAGCCTGACGGGGGAAGTTGGGAAGACCCAGTACTTC
NA	TRBD2	TRBJ2-1	16	TRBV24-1	CATSDFVLAGGREQFF	TGTGCCACCAGTGATTTTGTGTTAGCGGGAGGGCGGGAGCAGTTCTTC
few	TRBD1	TRBJ1-6	15	TRBV30	CAWSDGTGGYSPLHF	TGTGCCTGGAGTGACGGGACAGGGGGGTATTCACCCCTCCACTTT
NA	NA	TRBJ1-1	15	TRBV7-9	CASSSLSGGGTEAFF	TGTGCCAGCAGCTCTCTGAGCGGGGGGGGCACTGAAGCTTTCTTT
NA	TRBD1	TRBJ1-1	16	TRBV5-1	CASSRDRGQGGTEAFF	TGCGCCAGCAGCAGGGACAGGGGACAGGGGGGCACTGAAGCTTTCTTT